The 20 T cell receptor beta chains below were found in one sample sequenced in a study of OX40 agonist ivuxolimab in advanced cancers. Profiled with immunoSEQ multiplex PCR; TCRdb holds only in-frame clones, not every one. Of tens of thousands of clones detected, roughly nine tenths appear once; the ten largest clones hold around an eighth. Sequenced here: CD4+ or CD8+ T cells sorted from blood, sampled in a trial of the OX40 agonist ivuxolimab. The receptors were gathered from an adult with an advanced solid tumor such as melanoma, head and neck, liver or kidney cancer.

CDR3 loop: CASSEAASHYYEQYV. CDR3 in DNA: TGTGCCAGCAGTGAAGCAGCGTCGCACTACTACGAGCAGTACGTC. The J gene is TRBJ2-7, the V gene TRBV6-1; D remains unclear. V shed 0 bases and J shed 3 bases, with 12 bases lying between them. From germline, CDR1 is MNHNS and CDR2 SASEGT. This CDR3 is 15 amino acids long.

V is TRBV5-1 and J is TRBJ2-1; no clear D. Germline assignment: CDR1 SGHRS and CDR2 YFSETQ. With 5 bases removed from V and 0 bases from J, the gap between germline ends came to 9 bases. There are 14 residues in the CDR3. In nucleotides, the CDR3 is TGCGCCAGCAGTCCCGCCAGCTCCTACAATGAGCAGTTCTTC. It is translated as CASSPASSYNEQFF.

The rearrangement joins TRBV11-2 to TRBJ2-2, with 9 bases that match TRBD2. CDR1 is SGHAT, CDR2 FQNNGV, per germline. V shed 3 bases, J shed 7 bases, and the junction held 9 bases outside the gene matches. The CDR3 loop spans 16 amino acids. The CDR3 loop reads CASSLWAGGPNGELFF. For the CDR3, the DNA is TGTGCCAGCAGCTTGTGGGCGGGAGGGCCAAACGGGGAGCTGTTTTTT.

The rearrangement links TRBV6-5 to TRBJ2-1; D unclear. CDR3 length: 12 residues. The V and J ends lost 0 bases and 10 bases respectively, with 7 bases between them. CDR1 MNHEY and CDR2 SVGAGI come from the germline V gene. The CDR3 nucleotides are TGTGCCAGCAGTTACTCGCTTGGCGAGCAGTTCTTC. Translated, it gives CASSYSLGEQFF.

The chain uses TRBV5-5 and TRBJ1-2, with TRBD1 identical over 8 bases. This CDR3 is 15 amino acids long. V trimming: 4 bases; J trimming: 5 bases; junction bases outside the gene matches: 10. Germline V CDR1 and CDR2: SGHKS, YYEKEE (reference sequence). CDR3 in DNA: TGTGCCAGCAGCGTGGATGGGACAGGCCCTTATGGCTACACCTTC. Its translation is CASSVDGTGPYGYTF.

Note on this clone: Germline and junction disagree at one end, which may indicate a read error. This chain links TRBV5-1 with TRBJ1-6, with TRBD1 matching over 9 bases. Per germline, CDR1 SGHRS and CDR2 YFSETQ. The CDR3 is 15 amino acids. The CDR3 loop reads CASSSGTGMGSPPHF. The CDR3 DNA reads as TGCGCCAGCAGCTCCGGGACAGGGATGGGGTCACCCCCCCACTTT. Looking up the rest from reference TRBV5-1 and TRBJ1-6 gives the full variable domain: KAGVTQTPRYLIKTRGQQVTLSCSPISGHRSVSWYQQTPGQGLQFLFEYFSETQRNKGNFPGRFSGRQFSNSRSEMNVSTLELGDSALYLCASSSGTGMGSPPHFGNGTRLTVT.

The chain uses TRBV28 and TRBJ2-7; 8 bases match TRBD1. CDR1 MDHEN and CDR2 SYDVKM come from the germline V gene. The V segment lost 3 bases and the J segment 4 bases; nucleotides outside the gene matches: 5. This CDR3 region has 14 residues. The CDR3: CASSLMDRAYEQYF. CDR3 DNA: TGTGCCAGCAGTTTGATGGACAGGGCTTACGAGCAGTACTTC.

The chain uses TRBV28 and TRBJ2-2, with D possibly matching TRBD2 (6 bases). Germline V CDR1 and CDR2: MDHEN, SYDVKM. The V gene lost 1 base and the J gene lost 1 base, with 25 bases spanning the gap. This CDR3 spans 21 amino acids. The CDR3 sequence is CASSLFPGRESGLGNTGELFF. The CDR3 nucleotides read TGTGCCAGCAGTTTATTCCCTGGGCGGGAAAGCGGGCTAGGGAACACCGGGGAGCTGTTTTTT.

This clone is a singleton in its sample. The chain combines TRBV27 with TRBJ2-3, with TRBD2 identical over 11 bases. CDR3 length: 18 residues. Germline CDR1 is MNHEY and CDR2 is SMNVEV (reference sequence). The trim removed 5 bases at V and 5 bases at J, leaving 15 bases unmatched. This CDR3 is CASSPGTSGDGGVDTQYF. In nucleotides, the CDR3 is TGTGCCAGCAGTCCCGGGACTAGCGGAGATGGGGGGGTAGATACGCAGTATTTT.

The chain links TRBV27 to TRBJ1-2, with a possible D match to TRBD1 (6 bases). This CDR3 region has 13 residues. Trimming left V 4 bases short and J 3 bases short, with 9 bases between. Germline loops: CDR1 MNHEY, CDR2 SMNVEV (reference sequence). The CDR3 DNA reads as TGTGCCAGCAGTTCCGGGGGCGACTATGGCTACACCTTC. This translates into CASSSGGDYGYTF.

The chain combines TRBV9 with TRBJ2-5, with TRBD2 matching 13 bases. Germline-derived CDR1 and CDR2 are SGDLS and YYNGEE. V was clipped by 4 bases and J by 1 base; unmatched bases: 4. This CDR3 spans 16 amino acids. The CDR3 bases are TGTGCCAGCAGCCCCGGGACTAGCGGGATCCAAGAGACCCAGTACTTC. As protein: CASSPGTSGIQETQYF.

The chain combines TRBV29-1 with TRBJ2-3; D might be TRBD1 or TRBD2, each matching 6 bases. This CDR3 has 16 residues. Per the germline V gene, CDR1 is SQVTM and CDR2 is ANQGSEA. Between the trimmed V and J ends, which lost 4 bases and 3 bases, there was a span of 20 bases. The CDR3 region has the DNA TGCAGCGTTGTCAGGGGAATCGGACTAACGACAGATACGCAGTATTTT. Residues: CSVVRGIGLTTDTQYF.

This clone has only a few counts. V and J are TRBV19 and TRBJ2-2; 12 positions match TRBD2. The CDR3 covers 15 residues. Germline trimming cut 5 bases from V and 5 bases from J; bases unmatched to any gene: 3. Germline CDR1 LNHDA, CDR2 SQIVND (reference sequence). The CDR3 DNA follows: TGTGCCAGTAGTTCCGGACTAGCGGGAACCGGGGAGCTGTTTTTT. It encodes CASSSGLAGTGELFF.

The chain combines TRBV19 with TRBJ1-6; D is possibly TRBD1 (6 bases). V lost 5 bases, J lost 7 bases, and 21 bases lay in between. Germline V gene lookup returns CDR1 LNHDA and CDR2 SQIVND (reference sequence). CDR3 length equals 17 residues. In DNA, the CDR3 is TGTGCCAGTAGTCAGGACAGTCATGCGTTGTGGAATTCACCCCTCCACTTT. Protein product: CASSQDSHALWNSPLHF.

This clone showed up just once. The genes are TRBV27 and TRBJ2-3; no firm D call. The CDR3 extends over 15 amino acids. V shed 2 bases and J shed 2 bases, with 11 bases lying between them. From germline, CDR1 is MNHEY and CDR2 SMNVEV (reference sequence). The CDR3 nucleotides read TGTGCCAGCAGTTTAAAGCTGACCTACACAGATACGCAGTATTTT. Translated: CASSLKLTYTDTQYF.

This rearrangement joins TRBV29-1 to TRBJ2-3; D call uncertain. CDR3 length: 9 residues. Germline V gives CDR1 SQVTM, CDR2 ANQGSEA. V was shortened by 7 bases and J by 6 bases, with 5 bases between the two germline ends. CDR3 sequence (DNA): TGCAGCGCCGGGGATACGCAGTATTTT. It specifies CSAGDTQYF.

The chain has TRBV7-8 and TRBJ1-1; D is perhaps TRBD1 (5 bases). V lost 8 bases and J lost 0, with 13 bases in between. The germline gives CDR1 SGHVS, CDR2 FQNEAQ. This CDR3 comprises 14 residues. The CDR3 sequence is CASGGVPLNTEAFF. The CDR3 DNA is TGTGCCAGCGGGGGGGTGCCACTGAACACTGAAGCTTTCTTT.

J is TRBJ2-7 and V is TRBV11-2; D ambiguous. Germline assignment: CDR1 SGHAT and CDR2 FQNNGV. CDR3 length equals 13 residues. The ends were cut back, 1 base at V and 6 bases at J, with 10 bases in the middle. CDR3 nucleotides: TGTGCCAGCAGCTTAGGGGCAACGGGCGAGCAGTACGTC. Translating gives CASSLGATGEQYV.

The chain couples TRBV2 to TRBJ2-1, with no clear D. The CDR3 is 17 residues long. CDR1 and CDR2 from the germline V gene are SNHLY and FYNNEI. V was pared by 4 bases and J by 3 bases, with 19 bases between. CDR3 sequence: CASSGALSDAGYNEQFF. CDR3 bases: TGTGCCAGCAGTGGAGCCCTCTCCGATGCCGGCTACAATGAGCAGTTCTTC.

V usage is TRBV5-5 and J usage is TRBJ2-7; TRBD1 aligns across 9 bases. CDR1 and CDR2 from the germline V gene are SGHKS and YYEKEE (reference sequence). The CDR3 is 17 residues long. Trimming took 5 bases from V and 4 from J; bases not matched to a gene: 16. CDR3 coding DNA: TGTGCCAGCAGTCCTGTGGAACCGGGACAGGGCTTTTACGAGCAGTACTTC. Translation: CASSPVEPGQGFYEQYF.